The source of this T cell receptor (beta chain) is a study of blood T cell repertoires in COVID-19. The data were produced by immunoSEQ multiplex PCR, yet TCRdb's version contains in-frame clones alone and is incomplete. The sample has a few hundred thousand clones, around 90% seen once. The V and J ends lost 5 bases and 3 bases respectively, with 8 bases between them. Germline V lookup: CDR1 SQVTM, CDR2 ANQGSEA. The CDR3 has 12 amino acids. Sequencing was performed on peripheral blood. The sequence derives from a person aged 18 to 30 with COVID-19, enrolled during active disease. The V and J genes are TRBV29-1 and TRBJ2-1, with D perhaps matching TRBD1 (5 bases). The CDR3 reads CSVSDSYNEQFF. Written as DNA, the CDR3 is TGCAGCGTTTCTGACAGCTACAATGAGCAGTTCTTC.